This TCR beta chain is drawn from a study of control samples from healthy donors and cancer patients. The CDR3 is 15 residues long. Trimming cost V 8 bases and J 8 bases, with 24 bases left between them. CDR1 SNHLY and CDR2 FYNNEI come from the germline V gene. Profiled with immunoSEQ multiplex PCR; TCRdb holds only in-frame clones, not every one. The table shows around 71,000 clones, with 75% to 95% occurring only once. The receptor comes from a woman between 45 and 65 years old with colorectal cancer. Source material: PBMCs. The chain combines TRBV2 with TRBJ1-2, with a possible D match to TRBD1 (6 bases). CDR3 DNA: TGTGCCAGCTGGGGGGCCTCGGGGAGAGTTTGGGGCTACACCTTC. This translates into CASWGASGRVWGYTF.